A selection of T cell receptor beta chains follows, all from one sample in a study of T-cell memory formation after mild COVID-19. TCRdb redid the calling of the 5' RACE reads with MiXCR, one entry per CDR3 protein. The sample lists roughly 350,000 distinct CDR3 sequences, 20% to 25% occurring once. Material: PBMCs or a T cell subset sorted from them (not recorded which). The receptors originated from an adult woman who had mild COVID-19 (a few samples of this study predate the infection). Cell type and time point are not known. CDR3s include the opening cysteine and the closing phenylalanine or tryptophan. A D gene is named only where the DNA matches it firmly. Expanded clones are given a class, and other clones once, few, many or no size at all.

TRBJ1-6	few	TRBV4-1	-	TGCGCCAGCAGCCAAGATCCGTGGACAGACGCGTATGATTCACCCCTCCACTTT	CASSQDPWTDAYDSPLHF
TRBJ2-3	few	TRBV19	TRBD1	TGTGCCAGTAGTTCCCGTAGGGACAGGGGGGCAGCAGATACGCAGTATTTT	CASSSRRDRGAADTQYF
TRBJ1-6	few	TRBV5-1	-	TGCGCCAGCAGCTTGGATGGAGGAGCCTATTCACCCCTCCACTTT	CASSLDGGAYSPLHF
TRBJ1-1	few	TRBV18	TRBD1	TGTGCCAGCTCACTCCCGGGACAGGGGGCTTATGAAGCTTTCTTT	CASSLPGQGAYEAFF
TRBJ2-7	-	TRBV5-1	-	TGCGCCAGCAGCTCCGGGACACCTACCTACGAGCAGTACTTC	CASSSGTPTYEQYF
TRBJ2-3	few	TRBV24-1	TRBD2	TGTGCCACCAGTGGCGGGGGTAGGGCGCAGTATTTT	CATSGGGRAQYF
TRBJ2-3	few	TRBV12-3/TRBV12-4	-	TGTGCCAGCAGTTTTTCCGGCCCCACAGATACGCAGTATTTT	CASSFSGPTDTQYF
TRBJ2-3	-	TRBV7-2	TRBD2	TGTGCCAGCAGCATTAGCGGGACTAGCACAGATACGCAGTATTTT	CASSISGTSTDTQYF
TRBJ1-1	-	TRBV29-1	-	TGCAGCGTGAGGGACCCGGGACATGAAGCTTTCTTT	CSVRDPGHEAFF
TRBJ2-3	-	TRBV5-1	TRBD2	TGCGCCAGCAGCCCCCCACTAGCGGTACTCACAGATACGCAGTATTTT	CASSPPLAVLTDTQYF
TRBJ1-4	few	TRBV4-2	TRBD1	TGTGCCAGCAGCCAAGTACAGGGGGGATCTAATGAAAAACTGTTTTTT	CASSQVQGGSNEKLFF
TRBJ2-1	-	TRBV12-3/TRBV12-4	-	TGTGCCAGTACCCTGGGGATTGAGCAGTTCTTC	CASTLGIEQFF
TRBJ1-2	-	TRBV2	TRBD1	TGTGCCAGCAGGAACCTCCTCTCTGACAGGGCCTATGGCTACACCTTC	CASRNLLSDRAYGYTF
TRBJ2-4	few	TRBV5-4	TRBD2	TGTGCCAGCAGCTTAGCAACTAGCGGCGATCGTTACTTC	CASSLATSGDRYF
TRBJ2-3	-	TRBV6-2/TRBV6-3	-	TGTGCCAGCACCTTGGACTTGGCCTCCACAGATACGCAGTATTTT	CASTLDLASTDTQYF
TRBJ1-6	few	TRBV7-3	-	TGTGCCAGCAGCTTACAGGCGAATTCACCCCTCCACTTT	CASSLQANSPLHF
TRBJ1-5	-	TRBV7-9	-	TGTGCCAGCAGCTTGGCCGCAGGGGAACAGCCCCAGCATTTT	CASSLAAGEQPQHF
TRBJ2-3	-	TRBV7-8	TRBD2	TGTGCCAGCAGCTCGTCCCCCGGGGGGGGCACAGATACGCAGTATTTT	CASSSSPGGGTDTQYF
TRBJ1-1	-	TRBV7-9	-	TGTGCCAGCAGCTTGGAAGTGAGGTCTGTAGCTTTCTTT	CASSLEVRSVAFF
TRBJ2-4	few	TRBV6-6	-	TGTGCCAGCAGTGCCCTCCGGGGGGCCAAAAACATTCAGTACTTC	CASSALRGAKNIQYF
TRBJ2-5	-	TRBV24-1	TRBD1	TGTGCCACCAGTGATTCAGTCGGGACAGGTAAAGAGACCCAGTACTTC	CATSDSVGTGKETQYF
TRBJ2-3	many	TRBV12-3/TRBV12-4	TRBD2	TGTGCCAGCAGTCTAAGGCTAGCGGGGACAGATACGCAGTATTTT	CASSLRLAGTDTQYF
TRBJ2-7	few	TRBV6-1	TRBD2	TGTGCCAGCAGTGAAGGAGGACTAGCGTCGGGGCAGTACTTC	CASSEGGLASGQYF
TRBJ1-2	-	TRBV7-9	TRBD1	TGTGCCAGCAGAGAGACAGGGGCCATCTATGGCTACACCTTC	CASRETGAIYGYTF
TRBJ2-7	-	TRBV12-3/TRBV12-4	TRBD1	TGTGCCAGCCGGCCGACAGGGTACTACGAGCAGTACTTC	CASRPTGYYEQYF
TRBJ1-4	few	TRBV5-1	TRBD1	TGCGCCAGCAGCTTGTCCGGGACAGGGGAGGAAAAACTGTTTTTT	CASSLSGTGEEKLFF
TRBJ2-2	few	TRBV6-5	TRBD1	TGTGCCAGCAGTTCGGGACAGGGAACGGGCGGGGAGCTGTTTTTT	CASSSGQGTGGELFF